The 2 T cell receptor beta chains listed next were all sequenced from one sample in a study of blood T cell repertoires in COVID-19. This table comes from immunoSEQ multiplex PCR, and its TCRdb copy is limited to in-frame clones, with some not included. The sample lists over 200,000 clones; 75% to 90% were seen once. The sample consisted of peripheral blood. These receptors all come from a man aged 30-40 years with COVID-19, enrolled during active disease.

The V gene is TRBV7-9, the J gene TRBJ2-1, with TRBD2 as a possible D gene (6 bases). The V and J ends lost 6 bases and 7 bases respectively, with 16 bases between them. The CDR3 sequence is 14 residues long. Germline V gene data show CDR1 as SEHNR and CDR2 as FQNEAQ (reference sequence). CDR3 DNA sequence: TGTGCCAGCAGGACTTCCGGGACTCCTAATGAGCAGTTCTTC. Translated, it gives CASRTSGTPNEQFF.

The chain links TRBV11-2 to TRBJ2-1, with 7 bases aligning to TRBD1. Germline loops: CDR1 SGHAT, CDR2 FQNNGV. The CDR3 has 15 amino acids. J lost 1 base, V lost 2 bases, and 2 bases had no gene match. CDR3 protein: CASSLWDSSYNEQFF. The CDR3 bases are TGTGCCAGCAGCTTATGGGACAGTTCCTACAATGAGCAGTTCTTC.